The 24 T cell receptor beta chains presented below share a single source sample, sequenced in a study of cytomegalovirus exposure and HLA in healthy donors. The PCR ran on 60 Vbeta and 13 Jbeta primers. Method: immunoSEQ multiplex PCR; TCRdb's copy keeps in-frame clones and lacks some. The sample has 140,000 or so clones; roughly 9.4% are singletons. The sample was PBMCs. The receptor set was obtained from a male donor in good health and CMV-seronegative.

V usage is TRBV10-3 and J usage is TRBJ2-7, with D unclear. V gave up 5 bases and J gave up 0 bases, with 8 bases separating them. Germline CDR1 is ENHRY and CDR2 is SYGVKD. The CDR3 runs to 13 residues. The CDR3 nucleotides are TGTGCCATCAGTCTTCCCGGCTCCTACGAGCAGTACTTC. It codes for CAISLPGSYEQYF.

This clone was recorded a few times. This chain's CDR3 is CASSALGNEQFF. CDR3 nucleotide sequence: TGTGCCAGCAGCGCACTAGGCAATGAGCAGTTCTTC. The chain employs TRBV7-9 and TRBJ2-1, with D possibly TRBD2 on 5 matching bases. The CDR3 loop spans 12 amino acids. V lost 5 bases and J lost 6, with 8 bases in between. CDR1 is SEHNR and CDR2 is FQNEAQ in the germline V gene (reference sequence).

This clone was found a few times. V and J are TRBV5-1 and TRBJ2-3, with D possibly being TRBD1 (6 bases). With 0 bases removed from V and 6 bases from J, the gap between germline ends came to 14 bases. Germline V gene data show CDR1 as SGHRS and CDR2 as YFSETQ. The CDR3 runs to 15 residues. The CDR3 region has the DNA TGCGCCAGCAGCTTGGCCCGCAGGGGTGGGGATACGCAGTATTTT. Protein product: CASSLARRGGDTQYF.

The V and J genes are TRBV18 and TRBJ1-1; tentative D call: TRBD1 (6 bases). This CDR3 contains 14 residues. Looked up from germline, CDR1 is KGHSH and CDR2 is LQKENI. The V gene lost 6 bases and the J gene lost 0 bases, with 11 bases spanning the gap. CDR3 nucleotides: TGTGCCAGCTCCCCGGACAGACTGAACACTGAAGCTTTCTTT. This codes for CASSPDRLNTEAFF.

The rearrangement uses TRBV4-2 and TRBJ1-3, with TRBD1 identical over 7 bases. The length of the CDR3 is 15 residues. The germline gives CDR1 LGHNA, CDR2 YNFKEQ. V trimming: 4 bases; J trimming: 3 bases; junction bases outside the gene matches: 6. The DNA of the CDR3 is TGTGCCAGCAGCCTGGACAGGACTGATGGAAACACCATATATTTT. It translates to CASSLDRTDGNTIYF.

The table lists this clone with a few counts. V usage is TRBV7-5 and J usage is TRBJ1-5. TRBV7-5 is tagged as a pseudogene. The CDR3 consists of 12 residues. CDR3 region: CARSLLDQPQHF. CDR3 DNA sequence: TGTGCCAGAAGCTTACTCGATCAGCCCCAGCATTTT.

The CDR3 DNA reads TGTGCCAGCAGCTTAGAAGCGGGGGGAAGCACAGATACGCAGTATTTT. It specifies CASSLEAGGSTDTQYF. The chain combines TRBV7-8 with TRBJ2-3, with 9 bases that match TRBD2. The trim removed 1 base at V and 0 bases at J, leaving 2 bases unmatched. CDR3 size: 16 residues. CDR1 and CDR2 from the germline V gene are SGHVS and FQNEAQ.

The V gene is TRBV6-1, the J gene TRBJ2-1; tentative D call: TRBD2 (5 bases). The V gene lost 5 bases and the J gene lost 6 bases, with 17 bases spanning the gap. The germline V gene has CDR1 MNHNS and CDR2 SASEGT. CDR3 size: 15 residues. The CDR3 region is CASSKSEVLFNEQFF. In nucleotides, the CDR3 is TGTGCCAGCAGTAAGTCGGAGGTCCTATTCAATGAGCAGTTCTTC.

This clone was counted a few times. The chain is built from TRBV7-9 and TRBJ1-3, with a tentative D call TRBD1 (6 bases). The end of the DNA fits TRBJ2-2 better, so the J call may be wrong. CDR1 and CDR2 (germline): SEHNR, FQNEAQ (reference sequence). The CDR3 extends over 15 amino acids. CDR3 nucleotides: TGTGCCAGCAGCTCCACAGGGCCGAACACCGGGGAGCTGTTTTTT. It specifies CASSSTGPNTGELFF.

The table lists this clone with a few counts. The V gene is TRBV28, the J gene TRBJ2-1; 10 bases agree with TRBD2. Germline V gene lookup returns CDR1 MDHEN and CDR2 SYDVKM. With 3 bases clipped from V and 9 bases from J, the junction kept 11 bases outside the gene matches. The CDR3 is 16 residues long. DNA of the CDR3: TGTGCCAGCAGTTTCTCTAGCGGGAGTGTCGGTATTGAGCAGTTCTTC. This encodes CASSFSSGSVGIEQFF.

Only a few counts were recorded for this clone. The CDR3 region is CASSLAGGMNTEAFF. DNA of the CDR3: TGTGCCAGCAGCTTAGCAGGGGGCATGAACACTGAAGCTTTCTTT. The rearrangement joins TRBV7-9 to TRBJ1-1; 7 nucleotides agree with TRBD1. V trimming: 0 bases; J trimming: 0 bases; junction bases outside the gene matches: 1. Looked up from germline, CDR1 is SEHNR and CDR2 is FQNEAQ (reference sequence). The CDR3 consists of 15 residues.

In its sample, this clone was seen a few times. This chain joins TRBV2 and TRBJ2-2, with TRBD2 identical over 10 bases. There are 15 residues in the CDR3. V gave up 6 bases and J gave up 6 bases; unmatched junction bases: 7. Per the germline V gene, CDR1 is SNHLY and CDR2 is FYNNEI. CDR3 protein: CASSQLAGWSGELFF. The CDR3 nucleotides read TGTGCCAGCAGCCAACTAGCGGGATGGTCCGGGGAGCTGTTTTTT.

For this clone: A read error may account for a junction end that differs from germline. Different DNA sequences within this sample yield the same CDR3. This chain links TRBV7-2 with TRBJ1-1; D is perhaps TRBD1 (6 bases). The CDR3 consists of 15 residues. Germline assignment: CDR1 SGHTA and CDR2 FQGNSA. The CDR3 is CASSPYQGRDTEAFF. The DNA for the CDR3 is TGTGCCAGCAGCCCATATCAGGGGCGCGACACTGAGGCTTTCTTT.

This clone was counted between two and nine times. The chain has TRBV19 and TRBJ2-6; 8 bases fit TRBD1. The ends lost 2 bases at V and 0 bases at J; junction bases unmatched: 3. The length of the CDR3 is 17 residues. CDR1 is LNHDA and CDR2 is SQIVND in the germline V gene (reference sequence). This CDR3 reads CASSIRGQASGANVLTF. The DNA of the CDR3 is TGTGCCAGTAGTATACGGGGACAGGCCTCTGGGGCCAACGTCCTGACTTTC.

The rearrangement uses TRBV27 and TRBJ2-7; 7 nucleotides match TRBD2. CDR3 size: 14 residues. In germline, CDR1 is MNHEY, CDR2 SMNVEV (reference sequence). Unmatched junction bases numbered 6, after V lost 4 bases and J lost 3 bases. The CDR3: CASSYRRTSYEQYF. In DNA, the CDR3 is TGTGCCAGCAGTTACAGAAGGACTAGCTACGAGCAGTACTTC.

V and J are TRBV27 and TRBJ2-3; D is unresolved. V was pared by 2 bases and J by 4 bases, with 7 bases between. This CDR3 region has 13 residues. Germline lookup yields CDR1 MNHEY and CDR2 SMNVEV (reference sequence). The DNA for the CDR3 is TGTGCCAGCAGTTTAATTTTAGCAGATACGCAGTATTTT. This gives the protein CASSLILADTQYF.

This clone occurred a few times. This chain uses TRBV30 with TRBJ2-7; tentatively, D is TRBD1 (6 bases). CDR1 and CDR2 from the germline V gene are GTSNPN and SVGIG (reference sequence). This CDR3 is 18 amino acids long. The V gene lost 3 bases and the J gene lost 3 bases, with 27 bases spanning the gap. The CDR3 DNA reads TGTGCCTGGAGCGCATTTGGGACAACAGGGATCGCGAGCTACGAGCAGTACTTC. Translating it yields CAWSAFGTTGIASYEQYF. The full variable domain, completed using reference TRBV30 and TRBJ2-7, is SQTIHQWPATLVQPVGSPLSLECTVEGTSNPNLYWYRQAAGRGLQLLFYSVGIGQISSEVPQNLSASRPQDRQFILSSKKLLLSDSGFYLCAWSAFGTTGIASYEQYFGPGTRLTVT.

The V and J genes are TRBV5-5 and TRBJ1-1; D is undetermined. The germline V gene has CDR1 SGHKS and CDR2 YYEKEE (reference sequence). There are 13 residues in the CDR3. The V and J ends lost 2 bases and 1 base respectively, with 6 bases between them. CDR3 amino acids: CASSLQSNTEAFF. The CDR3 DNA reads TGTGCCAGCAGCTTACAGTCGAACACTGAAGCTTTCTTT.

The V gene is TRBV4-1, the J gene TRBJ2-1; TRBD2 matches 8 bases. Germline-derived CDR1 and CDR2 are MGHRA and YSYEKL. Trimming cost V 1 base and J 2 bases; bases outside gene matches: 1. This CDR3 has 15 amino acids. CDR3 in DNA: TGCGCCAGCAGCCAAGTACTAGCGGCCTACAATGAGCAGTTCTTC. Protein product: CASSQVLAAYNEQFF.

V and J are TRBV10-3 and TRBJ2-7; a weak D match, TRBD1 (6 bases). This CDR3 spans 13 amino acids. The V gene's germline CDR1 is ENHRY and CDR2 SYGVKD. Trimming stripped 6 bases from V and 6 bases from J, with 15 bases between. The CDR3 DNA sequence: TGTGCCATCAGGGGGGCTAGTTTGAGCGAGCAGTACTTC. Translating gives CAIRGASLSEQYF.

V is TRBV9 and J is TRBJ2-2; 9 bases agree with TRBD1. J lost 4 bases, V lost 5 bases, and 12 bases had no gene match. Germline CDR1 reads SGDLS; CDR2 reads YYNGEE. The CDR3 extends over 17 amino acids. The CDR3 nucleotides are TGTGCCAGCAGTGAACCTTCCGGGACAGGGAGCACCGGGGAGCTGTTTTTT. As protein: CASSEPSGTGSTGELFF.

This clone was observed a few times. The J gene is TRBJ1-1, the V gene TRBV4-3; no reliable D call. CDR3 length equals 15 residues. Germline assignment: CDR1 LGHNA and CDR2 YSLEER. V was clipped by 0 bases and J by 3 bases, with 11 bases between them. The CDR3 loop is CASSQDVRDDTEAFF. The CDR3 DNA reads as TGCGCCAGCAGCCAAGATGTCCGAGATGACACTGAAGCTTTCTTT.

This clone has just a few counts. The V and J genes are TRBV2 and TRBJ1-1; possibly TRBD1 for D (6 bases). V was pared by 6 bases and J by 1 base, with 9 bases between. Germline V gene data show CDR1 as SNHLY and CDR2 as FYNNEI. The CDR3 is 13 amino acids. This chain's CDR3 is CASRVQGNTEAFF. Written as DNA, the CDR3 is TGTGCCAGCAGGGTACAGGGGAACACTGAAGCTTTCTTT. The complete variable domain, with remaining parts taken from reference TRBV2 and TRBJ1-1, reads EPEVTQTPSHQVTQMGQEVILRCVPISNHLYFYWYRQILGQKVEFLVSFYNNEISEKSEIFDDQFSVERPDGSNFTLKIRSTKLEDSAMYFCASRVQGNTEAFFGQGTRLTVV.

The chain is built from TRBV4-1 and TRBJ2-5; 7 bases agree with TRBD2. The CDR3 consists of 16 residues. Losses at the gene ends were 2 bases for V and 6 bases for J; bases not matched to a gene: 12. Germline V lookup: CDR1 MGHRA, CDR2 YSYEKL. This CDR3 reads CASSQKPPRGGQTQYF. CDR3 bases: TGCGCCAGCAGCCAAAAACCCCCCCGGGGAGGGCAGACCCAGTACTTC.